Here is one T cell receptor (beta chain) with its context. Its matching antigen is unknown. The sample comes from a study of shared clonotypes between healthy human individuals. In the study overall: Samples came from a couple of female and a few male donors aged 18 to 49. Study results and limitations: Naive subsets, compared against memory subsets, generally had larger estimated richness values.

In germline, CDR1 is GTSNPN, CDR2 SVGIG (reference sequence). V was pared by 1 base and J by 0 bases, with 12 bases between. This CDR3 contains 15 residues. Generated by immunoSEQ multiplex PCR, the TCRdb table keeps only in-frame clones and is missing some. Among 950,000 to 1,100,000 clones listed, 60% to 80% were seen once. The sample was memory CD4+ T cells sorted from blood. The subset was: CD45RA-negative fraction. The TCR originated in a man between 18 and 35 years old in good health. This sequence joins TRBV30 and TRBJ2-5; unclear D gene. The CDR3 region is CAWSEIDLYQETQYF. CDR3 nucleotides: TGTGCCTGGAGTGAAATCGACTTGTACCAAGAGACCCAGTACTTC.